This T cell receptor beta chain emerged from a study of T cells in localized non-small cell lung cancer. The study's findings and limits: Median detection of top 100 tumor clones in adjacent lung was about 60 clones.

The repertoire was sequenced with immunoSEQ multiplex PCR; TCRdb's copy has only in-frame clones and lacks some. Found here are over a thousand clones, 32% of them singletons; the top ten hold 9.5% to 15%. Note on this clone: What it recognizes is unknown.

The CDR3 runs 16 residues. CDR1 MDHEN and CDR2 SYDVKM come from the germline V gene. V was clipped by 7 bases and J by 6 bases; unmatched bases: 14. The chain uses TRBV28 and TRBJ2-2; 7 positions match TRBD2. The input for sequencing was normal lung tissue next to the tumor, taken before any cancer treatment. The receptor was isolated from a male donor aged 60 or over with stage I squamous cell lung carcinoma. The CDR3 DNA reads TGTGCCAGCACTCTGGGAGGGTCAAGTTCGGCCGGGGAGCTGTTTTTT. Translation gives CASTLGGSSSAGELFF.